This T cell receptor (beta chain) was observed in a study of human T cells and chemical hapten exposure. Across the study: The cohort included alopecia areata under or over 50% scalp, totalis and universalis.

Study-level findings and limits: Expanded TCRs created a significantly greater count of big CDR3 similarity clusters than controls did. In the PT1 data, expanded TCR counts showed a positive correlation with patch test score.

Each CDR3 protein gets one entry after TCRdb re-called the RACE reads with MiXCR. The sample records fewer than 50,000 distinct CDR3 sequences, around 7.6% being singletons. A remark on this clonotype: Its antigen is unknown.

The time point denotes: pre-sensitization, week 0. Indicated treatment: therapeutic diphenylcyclopropenone sensitization with weekly scalp DPC. The germline V and J ends were trimmed by 4 bases and 2 bases, with 13 bases remaining between them. Germline V CDR1 and CDR2: SGHTA, FQGTGA. The CDR3 length is 15 residues. This material consisted of whole blood, taken in connection with sensitization to the hapten diphenylcyclopropenone (DPC). The V call is TRBV7-3, the J call TRBJ2-3, with D possibly being TRBD1 or TRBD2 (5 bases each). This receptor was taken from a woman between 50 and 59 years old with alopecia areata. Some clones in this sample may be carry-over from other donors' samples. CDR3 DNA: TGTGCCAGCAGCTATAGGGGAGTGTACACAGATACGCAGTATTTT. Translation gives CASSYRGVYTDTQYF.